One and the same sample provided the 28 T cell receptor beta chains below, sequenced in a study of cytomegalovirus exposure and HLA in healthy donors (dated by TCRdb to 2016 to 2017). Receptor libraries were prepared by the immunoSEQ multiplex PCR assay. For the multiplex PCR, a mixture combining 60 forward primers for TCR Vbeta segments and 13 reverse primers for TCR Jbeta segments was used. TCRdb limited this immuneACCESS table to in-frame rearrangements with V and J called. A share of clones is missing; checked studies link under half to unresolved V genes, and the rest is unexplained. For this sample there are over 85,000 clones; approximately 80% appear just once. 6% to 8.5% of the sample is taken by the ten largest. The sample taken for sequencing was PBMCs. The receptors originated from a female donor in good health and CMV-seronegative.

The count of this clone is one. V gene TRBV15 combines with J gene TRBJ2-7; a weak D match, TRBD2 (5 bases). Trimming took off 0 bases at V and 4 bases at J, with 19 bases between the two ends. CDR3 length: 17 amino acids. Germline V gene lookup returns CDR1 LNHNV and CDR2 YYDKDF (reference sequence). The CDR3 loop is CATSRDRGSYLGYEQYF. The DNA for the CDR3 is TGTGCCACCAGCAGAGATCGAGGGTCCTATTTAGGTTACGAGCAGTACTTC.

This clone was detected only a few times. The gene calls are TRBV5-1 and TRBJ2-1; perhaps TRBD2 as D (5 bases). The CDR3 length is 15 residues. Trimming pared 2 bases from V and 0 bases from J, leaving 9 bases between. Per germline, CDR1 SGHRS and CDR2 YFSETQ. CDR3 in DNA: TGCGCCAGCAGCTTAGCGGCTAGCTCCTACAATGAGCAGTTCTTC. It is translated as CASSLAASSYNEQFF.

J is TRBJ2-5 and V is TRBV5-1; 8 nucleotides match TRBD2. This CDR3 is built from 15 residues. The ends lost 0 bases at V and 4 bases at J; junction bases unmatched: 5. Germline-derived CDR1 and CDR2 are SGHRS and YFSETQ. For the CDR3, the DNA is TGCGCCAGCAGCTTGGCGGGGGGGAATGGAGAGACCCAGTACTTC. Protein product: CASSLAGGNGETQYF.

This clone is a singleton in its sample. The chain couples TRBV15 to TRBJ2-1; 7 bases are shared with TRBD2. CDR1 is LNHNV and CDR2 is YYDKDF in the germline V gene (reference sequence). The CDR3 has 15 amino acids. V lost 2 bases, J lost 3 bases, and 4 bases stayed unmatched. The CDR3 loop reads CATSRIPSGYNEQFF. The CDR3, as DNA: TGTGCCACCAGCAGAATCCCTAGCGGCTACAATGAGCAGTTCTTC.

The chain has TRBV4-1 and TRBJ2-5, with 10 bases aligning to TRBD1. The DNA end is a closer match to TRBJ2-7, so the J assignment may be wrong. Germline CDR1 MGHRA, CDR2 YSYEKL. This CDR3 contains 14 residues. The CDR3 bases are TGCGCCAGCAGCCGAGACAGGGGGCCCTACGAGCAGTACTTC. Its translation: CASSRDRGPYEQYF.

This clone has just one count. V and J are TRBV19 and TRBJ2-6; 7 nucleotides agree with TRBD1. The CDR3 spans 19 residues. CDR1 and CDR2 (germline): LNHDA, SQIVND (reference sequence). Trimming at V came to 5 bases and at J to 0 bases, leaving 13 bases not matched to a gene. The DNA of the CDR3 is TGTGCCAGTAGTCCATACGCTCGACAGGGAAGCTCTGGGGCCAACGTCCTGACTTTC. Translating it yields CASSPYARQGSSGANVLTF. The full variable domain, rest sourced from reference TRBV19 and TRBJ2-6, is DGGITQSPKYLFRKEGQNVTLSCEQNLNHDAMYWYRQDPGQGLRLIYYSQIVNDFQKGDIAEGYSVSREKKESFPLTVTSAQKNPTAFYLCASSPYARQGSSGANVLTFGAGSRLTVL.

This clone was counted between two and nine times. The chain has TRBV30 and TRBJ2-3, with 7 bases matching TRBD2. Looked up from germline, CDR1 is GTSNPN and CDR2 is SVGIG (reference sequence). The CDR3 totals 15 residues. J lost 0 bases, V lost 0 bases, and 3 bases had no gene match. CDR3 protein: CAWSVLADSTDTQYF. The CDR3, as DNA: TGTGCCTGGAGTGTGCTAGCGGACAGCACAGATACGCAGTATTTT.

The genes are TRBV4-1 and TRBJ1-2; D is unclear. The CDR3 sequence is 12 residues long. Between the trimmed V and J ends, which lost 4 bases and 7 bases, there was a span of 10 bases. Germline V gives CDR1 MGHRA, CDR2 YSYEKL. The CDR3 here is CASSLSTGGYTF. CDR3 nucleotide sequence: TGCGCCAGCAGCCTATCAACGGGTGGCTACACCTTC.

The V call is TRBV6-1, the J call TRBJ1-1, with D uncertain. Germline CDR1 reads MNHNS; CDR2 reads SASEGT. The V gene lost 5 bases and the J gene lost 0 bases, with 13 bases spanning the gap. This CDR3 is built from 15 residues. The CDR3 DNA reads TGTGCCAGCAGTTCACACTCCCGGGTGAACACTGAAGCTTTCTTT. Translated, it gives CASSSHSRVNTEAFF.

This chain connects TRBV4-2 to TRBJ1-3; 11 bases map to TRBD1. The CDR3 runs 16 residues. Germline values: CDR1 LGHNA, CDR2 YNFKEQ. The trim removed 4 bases at V and 1 base at J, leaving 3 bases unmatched. The CDR3 reads CASSPGQGASGNTIYF. In DNA form, the CDR3 reads TGTGCCAGCAGCCCCGGACAGGGGGCTTCTGGAAACACCATATATTTT.

V usage is TRBV28 and J usage is TRBJ2-3, with 10 nucleotides matching TRBD2. Per the germline V gene, CDR1 is MDHEN and CDR2 is SYDVKM. Trimming removed 6 bases from V and 6 bases from J; junction bases left unmatched: 12. The CDR3 spans 16 residues. CDR3 amino acids: CASSPVPSGRGDTQYF. In DNA, the CDR3 is TGTGCCAGCAGCCCAGTTCCTAGCGGGAGAGGTGATACGCAGTATTTT. Together with reference TRBV28 and TRBJ2-3, the CDR3 gives the full variable domain: DVKVTQSSRYLVKRTGEKVFLECVQDMDHENMFWYRQDPGLGLRLIYFSYDVKMKEKGDIPEGYSVSREKKERFSLILESASTNQTSMYLCASSPVPSGRGDTQYFGPGTRLTVL.

This clone was recorded only once. The rearrangement uses TRBV5-4 and TRBJ2-5; TRBD2 might be the D (6 bases). Trimming cost V 1 base and J 2 bases, with 9 bases left between them. Germline V gene sequence: CDR1 SGHNT, CDR2 YYREEE (reference sequence). The CDR3 sequence is 14 residues long. The CDR3 reads CASSLPGLQETQYF. The CDR3, as DNA: TGTGCCAGCAGCTTGCCGGGACTTCAAGAGACCCAGTACTTC.

The gene calls are TRBV5-1 and TRBJ1-1; D perhaps matches TRBD1 (5 bases). This CDR3 has 15 residues. Germline-derived CDR1 and CDR2 are SGHRS and YFSETQ. Trimming left V 2 bases short and J 0 bases short, with 11 bases between. CDR3 sequence (DNA): TGCGCCAGCAGCTTTCCGGACACGCTGAACACTGAAGCTTTCTTT. It is translated as CASSFPDTLNTEAFF.

The chain has TRBV10-3 and TRBJ1-2; 8 nucleotides match TRBD1. The CDR3 totals 16 residues. The V and J ends lost 2 bases and 7 bases, in that order; junction bases with no gene match: 12. The germline V gene has CDR1 ENHRY and CDR2 SYGVKD. The CDR3 region is CAISEGDRGLGGGYTF. CDR3 in DNA: TGTGCCATCAGTGAGGGTGACAGGGGTTTGGGAGGTGGCTACACCTTC.

The V call is TRBV6-5, the J call TRBJ2-5; perhaps TRBD1 as D (6 bases). This CDR3 comprises 14 residues. Germline CDR1 reads MNHEY; CDR2 reads SVGAGI. Trimming pared 2 bases from V and 2 bases from J, leaving 9 bases between. The CDR3 sequence: CASSYGQWQETQYF. For the CDR3, the DNA is TGTGCCAGCAGTTACGGACAGTGGCAAGAGACCCAGTACTTC.

J is TRBJ2-5 and V is TRBV6-5; TRBD2 agrees at 7 bases. The CDR3 covers 12 residues. CDR1 MNHEY and CDR2 SVGAGI come from the germline V gene. V shed 8 bases and J 0 bases; nucleotides not matched to a gene: 0. The CDR3, as DNA: TGTGCCAGCGGGGGGGACCAAGAGACCCAGTACTTC. Amino acid sequence: CASGGDQETQYF.

CDR3 region: CATPSRAHEQYF. The CDR3 DNA is TGCGCCACTCCGTCGCGGGCTCACGAGCAGTACTTC. This chain connects TRBV4-1 to TRBJ2-7, with D perhaps TRBD2 (5 bases). The V end was cut by 10 bases, the J end by 5 bases, with 15 bases between. Germline values: CDR1 MGHRA, CDR2 YSYEKL. The CDR3 is 12 residues long.

This chain joins TRBV7-2 and TRBJ1-2; tentatively, D is TRBD1 (5 bases). This CDR3 contains 15 residues. Trimming pared 1 base from V and 2 bases from J, leaving 11 bases between. Germline loops: CDR1 SGHTA, CDR2 FQGNSA. CDR3 sequence (DNA): TGTGCCAGCAGCTTAGTAGGGGTTTCCAACTATGGCTACACCTTC. Its protein product is CASSLVGVSNYGYTF.

This chain joins TRBV11-2 and TRBJ1-2; D is possibly TRBD1 (6 bases). V lost 2 bases and J lost 4, with 11 bases in between. The CDR3 consists of 14 residues. CDR1 is SGHAT and CDR2 is FQNNGV in the germline V gene. The CDR3, as DNA: TGTGCCAGCAGCTTATTCCCGGACAGCTATGGCTACACCTTC. It translates to CASSLFPDSYGYTF.

This clone was detected only a few times. The chain has TRBV28 and TRBJ1-1; D is possibly TRBD1 (5 bases). CDR1 and CDR2 from the germline V gene are MDHEN and SYDVKM. Trimming removed 6 bases from V and 2 bases from J, with 13 bases in between. CDR3 length: 14 residues. CDR3 in DNA: TGTGCCAGCAGAGTTGGGGGGTTTAACACTGAAGCTTTCTTT. It encodes CASRVGGFNTEAFF.

The chain recombines TRBV5-1 with TRBJ1-2; 7 nucleotides align to TRBD1. Germline V gene lookup returns CDR1 SGHRS and CDR2 YFSETQ. V gave up 3 bases and J gave up 6 bases; unmatched junction bases: 17. The CDR3 length is 17 residues. The CDR3 nucleotides read TGCGCCAGCAGCTCAGCCCTCGGCAGGGGGATTAATAATGGCTACACCTTC. It translates to CASSSALGRGINNGYTF.

The chain combines TRBV7-9 with TRBJ2-1, with 9 bases fitting TRBD1. Germline trimming cut 8 bases from V and 4 bases from J; bases unmatched to any gene: 9. The V gene's germline CDR1 is SEHNR and CDR2 FQNEAQ (reference sequence). The CDR3 is 15 amino acids. Here the CDR3 reads CASCLGTGIYNEQFF. Here the CDR3 DNA reads TGTGCCAGCTGCCTAGGGACAGGGATATACAATGAGCAGTTCTTC.

The V and J genes are TRBV28 and TRBJ2-7, with a tentative D call TRBD2 (6 bases). This CDR3 spans 14 amino acids. V shed 4 bases and J shed 3 bases, with 13 bases lying between them. Germline CDR1 is MDHEN and CDR2 is SYDVKM. CDR3 coding DNA: TGTGCCAGCAGTTCCGGGACTCTTAACTACGAGCAGTACTTC. This sequence encodes CASSSGTLNYEQYF.

The chain joins TRBV7-2 to TRBJ1-1; 11 bases fit TRBD1. The germline gives CDR1 SGHTA, CDR2 FQGNSA. The trim removed 4 bases at V and 5 bases at J, leaving 3 bases unmatched. CDR3 length: 14 amino acids. The CDR3 DNA is TGTGCCAGCAGCTCCGGACAGGGGGCGACTGAAGCTTTCTTT. Its protein is CASSSGQGATEAFF.

V gene TRBV9 combines with J gene TRBJ2-1, with 13 bases identical to TRBD2. Germline V lookup: CDR1 SGDLS, CDR2 YYNGEE. CDR3 length: 14 amino acids. V was pared by 4 bases and J by 9 bases, with 4 bases of the junction left unmatched. The CDR3 spells CASSWTSGSGEQFF. The CDR3 nucleotides read TGTGCCAGCAGCTGGACTAGCGGGAGCGGTGAGCAGTTCTTC.

This rearrangement joins TRBV7-3 to TRBJ1-2; 8 nucleotides match TRBD1. The germline V gene has CDR1 SGHTA and CDR2 FQGTGA. This CDR3 has 15 residues. The V gene end was trimmed by 1 base and the J gene end by 8 bases; junction bases not matched to a gene: 9. The CDR3 DNA reads TGTGCCAGCAGCTTAAATGGCGGACAGGGCTCGGGCTACACCTTC. Translating gives CASSLNGGQGSGYTF.

The chain combines TRBV5-1 with TRBJ2-7; 10 nucleotides align to TRBD1. CDR1 is SGHRS, CDR2 YFSETQ, per germline. The CDR3 is 15 residues long. V gave up 4 bases and J gave up 7 bases; unmatched junction bases: 11. In DNA form, the CDR3 reads TGCGCCAGCAGCCCGCCGGGACAGGGGTTCGGGGAGCAGTACTTC. Residues: CASSPPGQGFGEQYF.

The V gene is TRBV7-6, the J gene TRBJ2-1; the match to TRBD2 covers 8 bases. This CDR3 contains 15 residues. Germline-derived CDR1 and CDR2 are SGHVS and FNYEAQ. V was pared by 5 bases and J by 3 bases, with 6 bases of the junction left unmatched. The CDR3 sequence is CASSRRGGLYNEQFF. CDR3 nucleotide sequence: TGTGCCAGCAGCCGTCGCGGGGGGCTCTACAATGAGCAGTTCTTC. The full variable domain, with the rest looked up from reference TRBV7-6 and TRBJ2-1, is GAGVSQSPRYKVTKRGQDVALRCDPISGHVSLYWYRQALGQGPEFLTYFNYEAQQDKSGLPNDRFSAERPEGSISTLTIQRTEQRDSAMYRCASSRRGGLYNEQFFGPGTRLTVL.